The clone carrying this TCR beta chain has just a few counts. Its cognate antigen is unknown. This sample stems from a study of regulatory T cells in long-lasting Graves disease. Study-level points and caveats: TCR diversity was lower in persistent Graves' patients than in newly diagnosed ones. There were preferences for TRBV28, TRBJ1-2 and TRBJ2-5 in persistent disease.

Time point denoted: persistent/refractory GD, antithyroid drugs over 5 years with positive TRAb. Isolated PBMC RNA provided the starting material for the TCR library. Relying on iRepertoire HTBI primers and Arm-PCR of CDR3 regions, the team built TCR beta libraries. One entry per CDR3 protein results from TCRdb running MiXCR on the multiplex PCR reads. This sample has a few hundred thousand distinct CDR3 sequences, with approximately 23% found just once. V lost 5 bases and J 1 base, leaving 15 bases between the germline ends. This CDR3 is built from 17 residues. From germline, CDR1 is MNHNS and CDR2 SASEGT.

This sample comprised peripheral blood mononuclear cells (PBMCs), obtained when the disease was refractory, from a patient treated with antithyroid drugs. The chain joins TRBV6-1 to TRBJ1-6; D is unresolved. This clonotype was sampled from a middle-aged woman with Graves disease. The chain's CDR3 is CASSPSVPGSYNSPLHF. The CDR3 DNA reads as TGTGCCAGCAGTCCCTCCGTCCCTGGGTCCTATAATTCACCCCTCCACTTT.